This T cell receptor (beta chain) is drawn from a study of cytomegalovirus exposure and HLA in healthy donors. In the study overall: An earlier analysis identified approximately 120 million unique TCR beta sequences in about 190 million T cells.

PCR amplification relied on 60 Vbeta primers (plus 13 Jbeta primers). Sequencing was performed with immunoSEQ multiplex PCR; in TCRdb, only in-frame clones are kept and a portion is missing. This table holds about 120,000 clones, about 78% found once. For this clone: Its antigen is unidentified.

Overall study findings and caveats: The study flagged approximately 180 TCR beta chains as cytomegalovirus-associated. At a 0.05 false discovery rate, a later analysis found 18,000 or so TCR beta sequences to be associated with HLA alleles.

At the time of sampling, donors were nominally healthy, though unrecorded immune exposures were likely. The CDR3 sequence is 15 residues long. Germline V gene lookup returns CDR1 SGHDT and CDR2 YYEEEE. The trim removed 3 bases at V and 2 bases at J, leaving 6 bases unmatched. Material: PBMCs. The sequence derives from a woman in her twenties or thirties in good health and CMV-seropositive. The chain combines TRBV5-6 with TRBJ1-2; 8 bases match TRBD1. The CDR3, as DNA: TGTGCCAGCAGCTCGGACGGACAGGGAAACTATGGCTACACCTTC. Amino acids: CASSSDGQGNYGYTF.